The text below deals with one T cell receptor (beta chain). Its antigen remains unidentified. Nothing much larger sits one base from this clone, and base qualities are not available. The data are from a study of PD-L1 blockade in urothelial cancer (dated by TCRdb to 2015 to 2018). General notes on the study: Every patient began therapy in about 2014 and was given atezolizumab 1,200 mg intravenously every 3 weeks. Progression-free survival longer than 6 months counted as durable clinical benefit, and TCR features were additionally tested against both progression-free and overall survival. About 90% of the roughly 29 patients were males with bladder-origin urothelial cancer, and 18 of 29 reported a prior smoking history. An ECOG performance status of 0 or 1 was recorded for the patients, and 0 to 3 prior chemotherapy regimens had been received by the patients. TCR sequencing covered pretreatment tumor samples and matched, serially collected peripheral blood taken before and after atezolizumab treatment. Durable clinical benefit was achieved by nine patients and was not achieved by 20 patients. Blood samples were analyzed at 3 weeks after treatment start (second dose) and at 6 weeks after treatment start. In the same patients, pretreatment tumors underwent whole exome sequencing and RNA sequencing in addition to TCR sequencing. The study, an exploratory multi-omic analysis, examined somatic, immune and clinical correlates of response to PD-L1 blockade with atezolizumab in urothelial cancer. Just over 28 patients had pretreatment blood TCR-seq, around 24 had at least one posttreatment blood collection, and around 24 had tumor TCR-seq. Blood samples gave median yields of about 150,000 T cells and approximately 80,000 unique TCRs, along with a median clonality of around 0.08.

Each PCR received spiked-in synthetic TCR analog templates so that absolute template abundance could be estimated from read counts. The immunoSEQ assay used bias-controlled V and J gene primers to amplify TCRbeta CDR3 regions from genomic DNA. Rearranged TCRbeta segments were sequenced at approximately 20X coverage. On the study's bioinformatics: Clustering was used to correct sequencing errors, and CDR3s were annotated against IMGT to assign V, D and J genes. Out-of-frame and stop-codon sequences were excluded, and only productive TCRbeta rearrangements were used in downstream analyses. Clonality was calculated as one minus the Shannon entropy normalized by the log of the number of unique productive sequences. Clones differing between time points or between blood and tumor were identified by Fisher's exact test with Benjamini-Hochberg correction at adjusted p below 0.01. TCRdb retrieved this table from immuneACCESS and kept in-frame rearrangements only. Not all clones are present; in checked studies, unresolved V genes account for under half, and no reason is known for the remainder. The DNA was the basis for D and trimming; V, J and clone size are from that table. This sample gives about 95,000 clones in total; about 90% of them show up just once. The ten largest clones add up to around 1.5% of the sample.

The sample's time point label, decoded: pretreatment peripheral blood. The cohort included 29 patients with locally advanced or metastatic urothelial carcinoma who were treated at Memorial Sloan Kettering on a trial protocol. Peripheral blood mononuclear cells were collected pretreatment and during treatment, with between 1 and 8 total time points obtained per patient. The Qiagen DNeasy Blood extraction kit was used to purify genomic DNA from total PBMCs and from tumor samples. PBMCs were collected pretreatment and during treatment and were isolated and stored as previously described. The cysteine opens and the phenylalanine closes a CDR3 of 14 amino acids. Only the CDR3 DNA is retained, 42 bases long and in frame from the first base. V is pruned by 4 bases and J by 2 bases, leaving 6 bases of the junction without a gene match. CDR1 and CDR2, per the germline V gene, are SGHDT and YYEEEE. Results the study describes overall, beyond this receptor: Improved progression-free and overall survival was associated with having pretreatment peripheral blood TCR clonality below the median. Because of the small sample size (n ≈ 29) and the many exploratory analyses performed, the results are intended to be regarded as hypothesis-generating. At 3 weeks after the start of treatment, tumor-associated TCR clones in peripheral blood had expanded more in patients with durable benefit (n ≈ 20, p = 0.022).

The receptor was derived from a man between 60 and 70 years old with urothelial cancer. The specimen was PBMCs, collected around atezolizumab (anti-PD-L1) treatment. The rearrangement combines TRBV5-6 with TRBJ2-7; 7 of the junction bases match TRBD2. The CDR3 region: CASSLWDYTYEQYF. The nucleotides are TGTGCCAGCAGCCTGTGGGACTATACCTACGAGCAGTACTTC.